This is a list of T cell receptor beta chains from one sample in a study of cytomegalovirus exposure and HLA in healthy donors. Only in-frame clones appear in the TCRdb table, and some are missing; sequencing was by immunoSEQ multiplex PCR. The sample consists of 150,000 to 200,000 clones, approximately 71% of them appearing once. Sequencing was performed on PBMCs. The receptor set was obtained from a male donor in good health and CMV-seronegative. The CDR3 runs from the conserved cysteine through the conserved F or W. A D gene is named only where the DNA matches it firmly.

CSVETPAGYEQYF,.,TRBJ2-7,TRBV29-1
CASSFGGSPETQYF,.,TRBJ2-5,TRBV28
CASSGPEAFF,.,TRBJ1-1,TRBV6-5
CATSIRGQHQETQYF,TRBD1,TRBJ2-5,TRBV15
CAINTDYSNQPQHF,.,TRBJ1-5,TRBV10-3
CAIRASGGTEAFF,.,TRBJ1-1,TRBV10-3
CASRYSSGQVNQPQHF,TRBD1,TRBJ1-5,TRBV4-2
CASIAYTGELFF,.,TRBJ2-2,TRBV6-5
CAASRGGIISNQPQHF,.,TRBJ1-5,TRBV28
CSAETSGGQYF,TRBD2,TRBJ2-3,TRBV20-1
CASSLGSGETQYF,.,TRBJ2-5,TRBV7-2
CASSWARLNSGNTIYF,.,TRBJ1-3,TRBV6-5
CASSTLTGGAYGYTF,TRBD1,TRBJ1-2,TRBV7-3
CASSPTGGYEQYF,TRBD1,TRBJ2-7,TRBV6-5
CASSIGYGKYSPLHF,.,TRBJ1-6,TRBV19
CASSTPGADTQYF,.,TRBJ2-3,TRBV9
CASSYDRVDEQYF,TRBD1,TRBJ2-7,TRBV6-5
CASAVEAGSYEQYF,.,TRBJ2-7,TRBV2
CASSQVEGSGELFF,.,TRBJ2-2,TRBV4-3
CASSYGGDGYTF,.,TRBJ1-2,TRBV5-1
CASSPGPHQHF,.,TRBJ1-5,TRBV5-8
CASSYGFRGNYEQYF,.,TRBJ2-7,TRBV6-5
CASFWTGRATNEKLFF,TRBD1,TRBJ1-4,TRBV2
CASKGGLEGSGELFF,TRBD2,TRBJ2-2,TRBV6-5
CASSLAGASYNEQFF,TRBD2,TRBJ2-1,TRBV6-5
CASSYQGYHLF,.,TRBJ1-4,TRBV6-6
CSVALAGKNYEQYF,TRBD2,.,TRBV29-1
CASTQVGAQYF,.,TRBJ2-5,TRBV7-9
CASSHLTGDYGYTF,TRBD1,TRBJ1-2,TRBV7-9
CASSASGGWEKLFF,.,TRBJ1-4,TRBV2
CASSLVGQGVYNEQFF,TRBD1,TRBJ2-1,TRBV7-6
CASSLGQKGNTIYF,.,TRBJ1-3,TRBV5-4
CASSSPGQGLATNEKLFF,TRBD1,TRBJ1-4,TRBV10-1
CAVRGLAETQYF,TRBD2,TRBJ2-5,TRBV10-3
CASSPQGLTDTQYF,.,TRBJ2-3,TRBV7-9
CASSHTGGYGYTF,TRBD1,TRBJ1-2,TRBV19
CASTPRVEQYF,.,TRBJ2-7,TRBV11-3
CASSPNRTPPNQPQHF,.,TRBJ1-5,TRBV7-2
CASSPGTGGNYEQYF,TRBD1,TRBJ2-7,TRBV5-4
CASSVGTGGAVNYGYTF,TRBD1,TRBJ1-2,TRBV9
CASSQADGNNYGYTF,.,TRBJ1-2,TRBV4-3